This is a list of T cell receptor beta chains from one sample in a study of siplizumab effects on memory and regulatory T cells. Sequencing used immunoSEQ multiplex PCR; TCRdb keeps in-frame clones, though not all of them. Of 90,000 to 140,000 clones listed, 90% to 95% are singletons. The sequencing input was CD4+ T cells sorted from blood. The receptors derive from a human donor in good health. The CDR3 runs from the conserved cysteine through the conserved F or W. The D gene is left open where the match is weak. Clone size appears in some rows only: once, few, many, or a class for an expanded clone.

clone_size: -
d_call: TRBD2
j_call: TRBJ2-7
v_call: TRBV20-1
cdr3_aa: CSAGREYEQYF
cdr3_nt: TGCAGTGCCGGGAGGGAATACGAGCAGTACTTC

clone_size: once
d_call: -
j_call: TRBJ1-5
v_call: TRBV21-1
cdr3_aa: CASSSRLQGRNQPQHF
cdr3_nt: TGTGCCAGCAGCTCGCGCCTACAGGGGCGGAATCAGCCCCAGCATTTT

clone_size: -
d_call: -
j_call: TRBJ2-3
v_call: TRBV10-3
cdr3_aa: CAISEGLSTDTQYF
cdr3_nt: TGTGCCATCAGTGAGGGACTTTCCACAGATACGCAGTATTTT

clone_size: -
d_call: -
j_call: TRBJ2-3
v_call: TRBV2
cdr3_aa: CASTEDRPDTQYF
cdr3_nt: TGTGCCAGCACCGAAGATCGGCCAGATACGCAGTATTTT

clone_size: -
d_call: -
j_call: TRBJ1-1
v_call: TRBV11-2
cdr3_aa: CASSLGHGGETEAFF
cdr3_nt: TGTGCCAGCAGCTTAGGTCATGGGGGTGAGACTGAAGCTTTCTTT

clone_size: once
d_call: -
j_call: TRBJ1-3
v_call: TRBV13
cdr3_aa: CASSSTQVGWGSGNTIYF
cdr3_nt: TGTGCCAGCAGCTCAACGCAGGTCGGCTGGGGCTCTGGAAACACCATATATTTT

clone_size: -
d_call: TRBD2
j_call: TRBJ2-3
v_call: TRBV5-7
cdr3_aa: CASSRGTSGSSTDTQYF
cdr3_nt: TGTGCCAGCAGCCGGGGGACTAGCGGTTCTAGCACAGATACGCAGTATTTT

clone_size: -
d_call: TRBD2
j_call: TRBJ2-2
v_call: TRBV6-5
cdr3_aa: CASSLSGGHTGELFF
cdr3_nt: TGTGCCAGCAGCCTTAGCGGGGGGCACACCGGGGAGCTGTTTTTT

clone_size: -
d_call: TRBD1
j_call: TRBJ2-6
v_call: TRBV6-1
cdr3_aa: CASSEPGQGPVLTF
cdr3_nt: TGTGCCAGCAGTGAACCTGGACAGGGACCCGTCCTGACTTTC

clone_size: -
d_call: -
j_call: TRBJ1-4
v_call: TRBV6-5
cdr3_aa: CASTPGRNEKLFF
cdr3_nt: TGTGCCAGCACCCCCGGTCGGAATGAAAAACTGTTTTTT

clone_size: -
d_call: -
j_call: TRBJ2-3
v_call: TRBV19
cdr3_aa: CASRTLASDTQYF
cdr3_nt: TGTGCCAGTAGAACACTAGCTTCAGATACGCAGTATTTT